These 11 T cell receptor beta chains were all obtained from the same sample, sequenced in a study of blood T cell repertoires in COVID-19 (dated by TCRdb to 2020 to 2021). The library was obtained by the immunoSEQ multiplex PCR assay. TCRdb took over this immuneACCESS table, retaining in-frame rearrangements with V and J assigned. Such tables are incomplete; in checked studies, under half of the missing clones stem from an unresolved V gene, and the remainder is unexplained. The table for this sample lists 100,000 or so clones; around 84% of them were counted only once. The ten largest make up 15% of the sample. Input material: peripheral blood. The receptors come from an elderly woman with acute or convalescent COVID-19.

The V gene is TRBV29-1, the J gene TRBJ2-1; 8 nucleotides line up with TRBD1. The CDR3 is 14 amino acids. V shed 4 bases, J shed 4 bases, and the junction held 6 bases outside the gene matches. Germline V lookup: CDR1 SQVTM, CDR2 ANQGSEA. The CDR3 sequence: CSVGAGGFYNEQFF. CDR3 DNA sequence: TGCAGCGTTGGCGCAGGGGGCTTTTACAATGAGCAGTTCTTC.

As concerns this clone: Distinct nucleotide sequences in the sample also encode this CDR3. The chain employs TRBV27 and TRBJ2-3, with TRBD2 as a possible D gene (5 bases). The germline V gene encodes CDR1 MNHEY and CDR2 SMNVEV (reference sequence). The CDR3 is 14 amino acids. With 10 bases removed from V and 0 bases from J, the gap between germline ends came to 14 bases. Here the CDR3 reads CATKKRESTDTQYF. The CDR3 bases are TGTGCCACTAAAAAACGGGAAAGCACAGATACGCAGTATTTT.

The chain carries TRBV23-1 and TRBJ2-3, with a possible D match to TRBD2 (6 bases). TRBV23-1 is treated as an ORF (open reading frame) with a function not yet certain. The CDR3 has 16 residues. V dropped 2 bases and J dropped 2 bases, with 14 bases sitting between them. Written as DNA, the CDR3 is TGCGCCAGCAGTCAAACGACGGGAGAGTACACAGATACGCAGTATTTT. This codes for CASSQTTGEYTDTQYF.

This sequence joins TRBV2 and TRBJ2-3; 8 bases align to TRBD2. CDR1 is SNHLY, CDR2 FYNNEI, per germline. This CDR3 contains 12 residues. Losses at the gene ends were 8 bases for V and 6 bases for J; bases not matched to a gene: 4. In DNA form, the CDR3 reads TGTGCCAGCGAGCCGGGGGGGGATACGCAGTATTTT. Amino acid sequence: CASEPGGDTQYF.

This sequence joins TRBV12-3 or TRBV12-4 and TRBJ1-1; TRBD1 is a possible D gene (6 bases). V gave up 6 bases and J gave up 6 bases, with 14 bases separating them. This CDR3 is built from 13 residues. CDR3 DNA sequence: TGTGCCAGCAGGCCAACAGGGAGCCCTGAAGCTTTCTTT. Its protein product is CASRPTGSPEAFF.

V is TRBV30 and J is TRBJ2-7; a possible D gene is TRBD1 (5 bases). This CDR3 has 13 amino acids. Deletions cut 2 bases from V and 6 bases from J, with 14 bases between. From germline, CDR1 is GTSNPN and CDR2 SVGIG (reference sequence). The CDR3 region is CAWSSTWGSEQYV. DNA of the CDR3: TGTGCCTGGAGTTCCACGTGGGGCTCCGAGCAGTACGTC.

This clone was observed a single time. The V and J genes are TRBV5-4 and TRBJ2-5; 8 positions match TRBD2. The germline gives CDR1 SGHNT, CDR2 YYREEE (reference sequence). The CDR3 length is 15 residues. The trim removed 4 bases at V and 2 bases at J, leaving 7 bases unmatched. CDR3 sequence reads: CASSGSGGNQETQYF. CDR3 bases: TGTGCCAGCAGCGGGTCGGGAGGGAATCAAGAGACCCAGTACTTC.

The rearrangement links TRBV28 to TRBJ2-7; TRBD1 agrees at 11 bases. Looked up from germline, CDR1 is MDHEN and CDR2 is SYDVKM. The CDR3 has 14 amino acids. V lost 5 bases to trimming and J lost 6 bases; unmatched junction nucleotides: 6. The CDR3 DNA follows: TGTGCCAGCAGTCCCGGACAGGGGGCCCGCGAGCAGTACTTC. This encodes CASSPGQGAREQYF.

The J gene is TRBJ2-5, the V gene TRBV5-6, with D unclear. Germline V CDR1 and CDR2: SGHDT, YYEEEE. The CDR3 spans 13 residues. V was shortened by 0 bases and J by 3 bases, with 6 bases between the two germline ends. The CDR3 DNA sequence: TGTGCCAGCAGCTTGGGGGCAAAAGAGACCCAGTACTTC. Translation gives CASSLGAKETQYF. Full variable domain (missing parts from reference TRBV5-6 and TRBJ2-5): DAGVTQSPTHLIKTRGQQVTLRCSPKSGHDTVSWYQQALGQGPQFIFQYYEEEERQRGNFPDRFSGHQFPNYSSELNVNALLLGDSALYLCASSLGAKETQYFGPGTRLLVL.

This clone was observed a handful of times. The CDR3 DNA follows: TGTGCCAGCAGCTCTGGAGCAGGGGGCAGTCAGCCCCAGCATTTT. Its translation: CASSSGAGGSQPQHF. The chain employs TRBV7-9 and TRBJ1-5, with 8 bases fitting TRBD1. This CDR3 spans 15 amino acids. Germline assignment: CDR1 SEHNR and CDR2 FQNEAQ (reference sequence). Trimming cost V 4 bases and J 6 bases; bases outside gene matches: 8.

The rearrangement links TRBV10-1 to TRBJ1-1; the D gene is possibly TRBD1 (6 bases). Germline values: CDR1 WNHNN, CDR2 SYGVQD (reference sequence). CDR3 length: 14 residues. V was shortened by 6 bases and J by 5 bases, with 16 bases between the two germline ends. CDR3 sequence reads: CASSAITGRTEAFF. DNA for the CDR3: TGCGCCAGCAGCGCTATCACAGGGAGAACTGAAGCTTTCTTT.